The source of this T cell receptor (beta chain) is a study of a mutant IDH1 vaccine in newly diagnosed glioma. Overall study findings and caveats: Seemingly, top peripheral T cell clonotype changes bore no relation to pseudoprogression. Vaccine-induced immune responses were detected in approximately 93% of patients.

This table comes from immunoSEQ multiplex PCR, and its TCRdb copy is limited to in-frame clones, with some not included. The sample includes under 75,000 clones, approximately 92% of them seen just once. Time point defined: baseline, week 1 (first vaccination visit). As for treatment: pre-vaccination baseline after standard-of-care therapy. Newly diagnosed WHO grade 3 or 4 IDH1-mutant, ATRX-lost astrocytomas were identified in the donors. Germline CDR1 SGHRS, CDR2 YFSETQ. The CDR3 covers 18 residues. The ends lost 4 bases at V and 2 bases at J; junction bases unmatched: 9. A word on this clone: Its antigen is currently unknown.

The chain links TRBV5-1 to TRBJ2-1; 13 bases agree with TRBD2. The clonotype comes from a man aged 50 to 60 with glioma. This specimen was PBMCs, taken from a glioma patient treated with radiotherapy, temozolomide or both. CDR3 residues: CASSPNPGTSGAYNEQFF. DNA of the CDR3: TGCGCCAGCAGCCCAAACCCCGGGACTAGCGGGGCCTACAATGAGCAGTTCTTC. Variable domain in full (rest from reference TRBV5-1 and TRBJ2-1): KAGVTQTPRYLIKTRGQQVTLSCSPISGHRSVSWYQQTPGQGLQFLFEYFSETQRNKGNFPGRFSGRQFSNSRSEMNVSTLELGDSALYLCASSPNPGTSGAYNEQFFGPGTRLTVL.